Below are 23 T cell receptor beta chains sequenced from a single sample in a study of post-analysis software for immune sequencing data. Study results and limitations: Among 5 or 6 TRBV segments more frequent in patients than controls were TRBV5-6, TRBV5-1 and TRBV20-1.

No antigen is known for these receptors. Tagging with unique molecular identifiers was a feature of the TCR beta cDNA libraries. TCRdb redid the calling of the PCR reads with MiXCR, one entry per CDR3 protein. This repertoire shows about 770,000 distinct CDR3 sequences, 35% to 55% found once; its top ten account for around 4.7%. Sequencing used blood. These TCRs come from a girl between 5 and 17 years old with multiple sclerosis.

The rearrangement uses TRBV12-3 or TRBV12-4 and TRBJ2-3; 10 bases match TRBD1. This CDR3 has 18 amino acids. The junction had 11 bases not matched to a gene; V was cut back by 5 bases and J by 0 bases. The CDR3 DNA sequence: TGTGCCAGCAGTCCGGGACAGGGGCCACGGGCTAGCACAGATACGCAGTATTTT. It translates to CASSPGQGPRASTDTQYF.

In its sample, this clonotype was seen many times. This chain links TRBV7-2 with TRBJ2-7; 8 bases align to TRBD2. This CDR3 has 15 residues. V was pared by 1 base and J by 2 bases, with 4 bases of the junction left unmatched. CDR1 is SGHTA, CDR2 FQGNSA, per germline. CDR3 in DNA: TGTGCCAGCAGCTTAGTTGCGGGAGGTACCTACGAGCAGTACTTC. Its translation is CASSLVAGGTYEQYF.

The gene calls are TRBV6-1 and TRBJ2-1; TRBD2 matches 8 bases. The J segment lost 0 bases and the V segment lost 5 bases, leaving 12 bases of the junction unmatched. Germline V gene lookup returns CDR1 MNHNS and CDR2 SASEGT. The CDR3 length is 18 residues. For the CDR3, the DNA is TGTGCCAGCAGTAGGGGCGGGGGGTCGGGTAGCTCCTACAATGAGCAGTTCTTC. Protein product: CASSRGGGSGSSYNEQFF.

This chain links TRBV6-6 with TRBJ2-1; D not certain. V lost 0 bases, J lost 9 bases, and 9 bases lay in between. The germline V gene has CDR1 MNHNY and CDR2 SVGAGI (reference sequence). CDR3 length equals 13 residues. CDR3 bases: TGTGCCAGCAGTTACTCTAGCTGGGCTGAGCAGTTCTTC. Translating gives CASSYSSWAEQFF.

This clonotype came up a few times. The chain recombines TRBV11-3 with TRBJ2-5; D remains unclear. V gave up 1 base and J gave up 0 bases, with 6 bases separating them. Germline V gives CDR1 SGHNT, CDR2 YENEEA. CDR3 length equals 14 residues. The CDR3: CASSLAANQETQYF. Written as DNA, the CDR3 is TGTGCCAGCAGCTTAGCGGCAAACCAAGAGACCCAGTACTTC.

This clonotype was seen more than once but under ten times. The chain is built from TRBV10-3 and TRBJ2-3; possible D gene TRBD2, 5 bases. This CDR3 has 11 amino acids. Germline V CDR1 and CDR2: ENHRY, SYGVKD. V gave up 6 bases and J gave up 5 bases, with 6 bases separating them. The DNA for the CDR3 is TGTGCCATCAGCGCGGGAGATACGCAGTATTTT. Encoded protein: CAISAGDTQYF.

In its sample, this clonotype was seen once. The chain joins TRBV6-2 or TRBV6-3 to TRBJ2-7; 8 nucleotides agree with TRBD2. The trim removed 7 bases at V and 7 bases at J, leaving 18 bases unmatched. Per germline, CDR1 MNHEY and CDR2 SVGEGT. This CDR3 is built from 16 residues. CDR3 protein: CASTQFSRGLAGEQYF. The CDR3 DNA follows: TGTGCCAGCACCCAATTCTCGAGAGGACTAGCTGGAGAGCAGTACTTC.

The rearrangement joins TRBV15 to TRBJ2-7, with D maybe TRBD2 (6 bases). This CDR3 has 11 residues. Trimming took off 5 bases at V and 6 bases at J, with 8 bases between the two ends. Looked up from germline, CDR1 is LNHNV and CDR2 is YYDKDF (reference sequence). CDR3 residues: CATSGGAEQYF. The DNA for the CDR3 is TGTGCCACCAGCGGAGGGGCCGAGCAGTACTTC.

The V gene is TRBV5-6, the J gene TRBJ2-7, with TRBD1 matching 7 bases. The CDR3 has 16 amino acids. The junction had 10 bases not matched to a gene; V was cut back by 2 bases and J by 2 bases. The V gene's germline CDR1 is SGHDT and CDR2 YYEEEE. The CDR3, as DNA: TGTGCCAGCAGCTTCACCGGGACAGCTGAAACCTACGAGCAGTACTTC. It is translated as CASSFTGTAETYEQYF.

The chain carries TRBV10-3 and TRBJ2-4, with 9 bases aligning to TRBD1. V dropped 0 bases and J dropped 1; count of bases not matched to a gene: 4. The CDR3 length is 17 residues. Germline CDR1 and CDR2: ENHRY and SYGVKD. The CDR3 nucleotides are TGTGCCATCAGTGAGTCGGGACAGGGTACGGCCAAAAACATTCAGTACTTC. Protein product: CAISESGQGTAKNIQYF.

This clonotype has more than one count but fewer than ten. The chain has TRBV7-8 and TRBJ2-3, with D perhaps TRBD2 (6 bases). V dropped 3 bases and J dropped 0 bases, with 13 bases sitting between them. CDR1 SGHVS and CDR2 FQNEAQ come from the germline V gene. There are 16 residues in the CDR3. CDR3 bases: TGTGCCAGCAGCTTGGAGGGCGCAGATAGCACAGATACGCAGTATTTT. Protein product: CASSLEGADSTDTQYF. Full variable domain (rest looked up from reference TRBV7-8 and TRBJ2-3): GAGVSQSPRYKVAKRGQDVALRCDPISGHVSLFWYQQALGQGPEFLTYFQNEAQLDKSGLPSDRFFAERPEGSVSTLKIQRTQQEDSAVYLCASSLEGADSTDTQYFGPGTRLTVL.

This chain joins TRBV29-1 and TRBJ2-3; tentatively, D is TRBD1 (7 bases). This CDR3 has 15 amino acids. CDR1 and CDR2 (germline): SQVTM, ANQGSEA. Trimming pared 3 bases from V and 2 bases from J, leaving 15 bases between. The CDR3 is CSVDTTGTYTDTQYF. The CDR3 region has the DNA TGCAGCGTTGATACGACAGGGACTTACACAGATACGCAGTATTTT.

This clonotype was seen once. The rearrangement links TRBV3-1 to TRBJ2-7; TRBD2 is a possible D gene (6 bases). Trimming took 3 bases from V and 5 from J, leaving 8 bases between them. Germline CDR1 is LGHDT and CDR2 is YNNKEL (reference sequence). CDR3 length: 12 amino acids. DNA for the CDR3: TGTGCCAGCAGCCAGCGCGGGGACGAGCAGTACTTC. Residues: CASSQRGDEQYF.

The rearrangement uses TRBV21-1 and TRBJ1-2. TRBV21-1 is noted as a pseudogene. The CDR3 covers 14 residues. The CDR3 DNA follows: TGTACCAGCAGCAAAGAAACCCACCTTGGCGGCTACACCTTC. Amino acids: CTSSKETHLGGYTF.

This clonotype appeared a single time. This chain uses TRBV5-1 with TRBJ1-1, with 7 bases that match TRBD1. Trimming at V came to 4 bases and at J to 3 bases, leaving 6 bases not matched to a gene. CDR1 is SGHRS, CDR2 YFSETQ, per germline. The CDR3 has 14 residues. CDR3 DNA sequence: TGCGCCAGCAGCGTGACAGGGTCGTACACTGAAGCTTTCTTT. Protein: CASSVTGSYTEAFF. Full variable domain (missing parts from reference TRBV5-1 and TRBJ1-1): KAGVTQTPRYLIKTRGQQVTLSCSPISGHRSVSWYQQTPGQGLQFLFEYFSETQRNKGNFPGRFSGRQFSNSRSEMNVSTLELGDSALYLCASSVTGSYTEAFFGQGTRLTVV.

The chain is built from TRBV7-2 and TRBJ2-3; TRBD2 agrees at 10 bases. The CDR3 sequence is 19 residues long. Trimming cost V 2 bases and J 1 base; bases outside gene matches: 12. Germline V gene lookup returns CDR1 SGHTA and CDR2 FQGNSA. CDR3 nucleotide sequence: TGTGCCAGCAGCTTATTTCAAGCGGGAGGGCCGTCGGGCACAGATACGCAGTATTTT. Residues: CASSLFQAGGPSGTDTQYF.

The rearrangement joins TRBV27 to TRBJ1-2, with a possible D match to TRBD1 (6 bases). The germline V gene encodes CDR1 MNHEY and CDR2 SMNVEV (reference sequence). The CDR3 has 15 residues. Trimming removed 0 bases at V and 7 bases at J, with 15 bases between. The CDR3 is CASSLSTTGRSGYTF. The CDR3 DNA reads as TGTGCCAGCAGTTTATCGACCACAGGGCGGTCTGGCTACACCTTC.

This clonotype was counted a few times. V and J are TRBV6-6 and TRBJ2-3; tentatively, D is TRBD2 (5 bases). Per germline, CDR1 MNHNY and CDR2 SVGAGI (reference sequence). CDR3 size: 12 residues. Trimming took off 8 bases at V and 6 bases at J, with 12 bases between the two ends. The CDR3 protein is CASGLGRDTQYF. CDR3 in DNA: TGTGCCAGCGGACTGGGTAGGGATACGCAGTATTTT.

This chain joins TRBV24-1 and TRBJ1-2, with D possibly being TRBD1 (5 bases). The V gene's germline CDR1 is KGHDR and CDR2 SFDVKD. CDR3 length: 16 residues. V lost 0 bases, J lost 8 bases, and 18 bases lay in between. In DNA, the CDR3 is TGTGCCACCAGTGATTTGGGGCCGGGGGGAGTAGAAGGCTACACCTTC. Its protein is CATSDLGPGGVEGYTF.

This clonotype was detected a few times. This chain uses TRBV9 with TRBJ2-7; D is unresolved. This CDR3 spans 15 amino acids. CDR1 is SGDLS, CDR2 YYNGEE, per germline. The V end was cut by 0 bases, the J end by 0 bases, with 10 bases between. The CDR3 here is CASSVGAESSYEQYF. The CDR3 bases are TGTGCCAGCAGCGTAGGGGCGGAGAGCTCCTACGAGCAGTACTTC.

This CDR3 is CASSQVGFEQYF. In DNA form, the CDR3 reads TGTGCCAGCAGCCAAGTCGGCTTTGAGCAGTACTTC. The chain employs TRBV3-1 and TRBJ2-5, with D unresolved. This CDR3 is built from 12 residues. CDR1 LGHDT and CDR2 YNNKEL come from the germline V gene (reference sequence). Trimming removed 1 base at V and 11 bases at J, with 11 bases between.

This clonotype was counted between two and nine times. The chain recombines TRBV7-3 with TRBJ2-3; 7 bases line up with TRBD2. CDR1 is SGHTA, CDR2 FQGTGA, per germline. This CDR3 comprises 15 residues. The V gene end was trimmed by 5 bases and the J gene end by 4 bases; junction bases not matched to a gene: 9. This CDR3 reads CASSPFGGSSDTQYF. In DNA, the CDR3 is TGTGCCAGCAGCCCCTTTGGCGGGAGTTCAGATACGCAGTATTTT.

This chain joins TRBV29-1 and TRBJ2-3, with D possibly being TRBD2 (5 bases). This CDR3 spans 14 amino acids. CDR1 SQVTM and CDR2 ANQGSEA come from the germline V gene. V was cut by 0 bases and J by 2 bases, with 9 bases left in between. CDR3 sequence reads: CSVEELGFTDTQYF. The CDR3 DNA sequence: TGCAGCGTTGAAGAACTAGGCTTCACAGATACGCAGTATTTT.